This record concerns one T cell receptor (beta chain) sequence. The clone's antigen remains unknown. One base away there is no much larger clone; base qualities are not given. Other DNA sequences within the sample encode an identical CDR3. This entry comes from a study of cytomegalovirus exposure and HLA in healthy donors (TCRdb year 2017). With respect to the entire study: An earlier analysis of some 620 of the donors reported about 300 Gb of sequence data and 117 million unique TCR beta sequences obtained from some 170 million T cells. An earlier analysis of some 600 of the donors applied high-throughput TCR beta sequencing to assess whether each TCR beta V gene segment acted as functional or pseudogenic. Among the roughly 430 genotyped donors, about 83% belonged to the genetic ancestry cluster associated with self-reported Caucasian donors. Typing coverage differed by locus: A, B, C, DRB1 and DQB1 were typed in roughly 620-630 donors, DQA1 in 522, DPA1 in 600 to 610, and DPB1 in 472. Using immunosequencing, the study profiled T cell repertoires from 640 or so subjects and related those repertoires to cytomegalovirus serostatus. The study aimed to test whether signatures of past pathogen exposure could be identified by cataloging public T cell receptors. A later genetic analysis took genome-wide SNP genotypes for 398 of the 666 donors and used that subset as a discovery cohort. Rather than drawing on any new phenotypic data, the later analysis identified candidate immune exposures from TCR beta sequences and the way those sequences occurred across donors. On average, 235,054 unique TCR beta nucleotide sequences were sequenced per donor among fewer than 500 genotyped donors of the cohort, with approximately 18% of those sequences being non-productive. A separate validation cohort of roughly 130 different subjects was used in addition to the approximately 700-subject first cohort. High-throughput TCR immunosequencing, statistical association of individual TCRs with disease status, and machine learning were combined to predict cytomegalovirus infection status. All discovery cohort repertoires had been generated on a single sequencing platform. Both class I and class II loci were covered by HLA typing, at four-digit resolution. In a later analysis, previously published TCR beta repertoires from some 640 donors were re-analyzed and high-resolution HLA genotyping was added so that TCR occurrence patterns could be studied. Donor age, sex, ethnicity and CMV serostatus were compiled alongside the repertoire data. Because of strong linkage in the cohort, roughly five DR-DQ haplotypes were treated as single units for association and clustering. An early release covering some 640 HLA-typed donors comprised about 300 gigabases of sequencing data and about 90 million unique TCR sequences. Study-wide conclusions, independent of this receptor: A further reported finding was that TCR beta sequences accurately predicted the HLA-A and HLA-B alleles for most subjects in the first cohort. In a later analysis, HLA-associated TCR beta chains were found to be more clonally expanded and to have lower generation probabilities than equally common non-associated chains. Linkage disequilibrium might explain the correlated functional status among segregating V segments, but an unknown experimental factor could not be ruled out. Because some donors lacked HLA typing at each locus, the association tests relied only on the typed subset. According to the authors, the approach could potentially be generalized to other disease states and immunological phenotypes. The only immune exposure information available for the cohort was CMV serostatus. In a later analysis, the rate of TCR association differed among HLA loci, with DRB1 alleles having the most associated TCRs and HLA-C alleles having the fewest. Most TCR sequences were seen in very few donors, while some public TCRs were found in many individuals. In a later genetic analysis, a missense DCLRE1C variant was associated with V-gene and J-gene trimming of TCR beta chains, and the association was replicated in an independent cohort. The study gave a list of about 150 TCR beta chains associated with cytomegalovirus. In this cohort, only TCR beta chains were sequenced, and detectable features were limited by the absence of alpha or paired-chain data. In vitro tests confirmed that three of the cytomegalovirus-associated TCR beta chains recognize cytomegalovirus antigens. In a later analysis, several top co-occurrence clusters were reported to appear linked to parvovirus B19, influenza, CMV and Epstein-Barr virus. Roughly uniform sequencing depth across donors was assumed in presence/absence analyses, although this assumption may not hold. Specific HLA alleles were associated with 16,951 TCR beta sequences at a false discovery rate of 0.05 in a later analysis. A later analysis found that most CMV-associated TCR beta chains appeared HLA-restricted, with HLA associations seemingly driven largely by CMV exposure. Compared with the roughly 700-donor mean, donors in an Asian-associated ancestry cluster had fewer N-insertions in productive TCRs, according to a later genetic analysis. An earlier analysis of around 600 of the donors showed that most TCR beta V segments appeared in productive rearrangements either about 90% or about 30% of the time, which broadly matched IMGT annotations. Because counts were too low, seventeen rarely observed V segments, including chromosome 9 orphons, were excluded from the earlier analysis of some 540 of the donors. Cytomegalovirus status was reported to be diagnosed by the classifier with high specificity and sensitivity in both the original and validation cohorts. The sequencing pipeline was judged likely to have produced a cluster of highly shared sequence variants as a technical artifact. When HLA alleles, especially DR and DQ, strongly co-occurred, TCR associations were difficult to assign to individual alleles.

The cohort comprised 710 or so healthy bone marrow donors. At the time of sampling, all cohort members were nominally healthy, though unrecorded immune exposures were likely present. The donor was CMV seronegative and belonged to the group of 352 seronegative cohort members. A peripheral blood sample was collected from each donor, and TCR beta sequencing was performed on peripheral blood mononuclear cells. The Qiagen DNeasy Blood Extraction Kit was used to extract genomic DNA from the blood cell samples. The library was prepared using the immunoSEQ multiplex PCR assay. For the multiplex PCR, a mixture combining 60 forward primers for TCR Vbeta segments and 13 reverse primers for TCR Jbeta segments was used. A multiplex PCR assay on genomic DNA amplified the CDR3 region of rearranged TCR beta genes. On the Illumina HiSeq System, the amplified TCR beta libraries were sequenced as 87-base-pair reads. The original methods were these. A later analysis tallied around 87 million unique TCR beta chains across the 666 repertoires, and roughly 11 million of those chains were shared by two or more donors. Raw reads were error-corrected and collapsed into unique sequences by a nearest-neighbor algorithm in which closely related sequences were merged to remove PCR and sequencing errors. Alignment of CDR3 sequences to IMGT reference sequences was used to assign V, D and J gene segments. For a sequence to be retained, at least a six-nucleotide match to both a V gene segment and a J gene segment was required. A rearrangement counted as productive if the CDR3 had no stop codons and remained in frame with V and J, and every other rearrangement counted as non-productive. CDR3 was defined by IMGT convention, running from the second conserved V-encoded cysteine to the conserved J-encoded phenylalanine. The earlier analysis of roughly 590 of the donors excluded sequences that lacked an unambiguous match to a single V gene segment. In an earlier analysis of 587 of the donors, a V segment was called functional when productive rearrangements were above 56.7%, and segregating when the standard deviation between donors exceeded 5%. A statistical classification framework was developed to diagnose cytomegalovirus status using the catalog of TCR beta chain sequences. V and J gene assignment, in a later analysis, came from comparing TCR nucleotide sequences with IMGT/GENE-DB human TR gene sequences. Using the TCRdist pipeline, a later analysis assigned CDR3 sequences along with most-parsimonious VDJ recombination scenarios. A later analysis defined each TCR beta chain by its CDR3 amino acid sequence plus V-gene family, and excluded reads lacking a unique V-gene family. To address suspected cross-contamination and a sequencing artifact, a later analysis removed 592 highly shared, low-generation-probability nucleotide sequences. In a later analysis, a clonal expansion index for each public chain was calculated from normalized within-repertoire ranks of inferred template counts. A later analysis computed generation probabilities with a VDJ recombination model fitted to out-of-frame rearrangements, and checked the results against IGoR. A later analysis scored TCR-TCR, TCR-HLA and TCR-CMV co-occurrence with hypergeometric tests, applying a repertoire-size bias correction to TCR pairs. False discovery rates were estimated in a later analysis by permuting HLA or CMV assignments 20 times. In a later analysis, co-occurring TCRs were grouped using DBSCAN, with TCRdist sequence similarity added in when clustering inside HLA-allele-positive subsets. For co-occurrence clustering, repertoires with fewer than 30,000 or more than 120,000 public chains were excluded, along with five repertoires with anomalous nucleotide sharing. The table comes from immuneACCESS by way of TCRdb, which keeps in-frame sequences with V and J called. Part of the clones is missing from these tables; in studies checked, under half for an unresolved V gene and the rest for unknown reasons. From that table come the V and J calls and clone size; the DNA was used to work out D and trimming. The sample table shows about 160,000 clones, and around nine tenths are seen once. The ten top clones hold 0.85% to 1% of the sample.

The sequenced sample was PBMCs. The source is a woman in her twenties or thirties in good health and CMV-seronegative.

The DNA sequence reads TGTGCCAGCAGTCTGCAACTAAGCTCCTACAATGAGCAGTTCTTC. Its translation is CASSLQLSSYNEQFF. The chain is assembled from TRBV6-5 and TRBJ2-1; confidence is insufficient to name the D gene. At the junction V is shortened by 5 bases and J by 0 bases, with 11 bases in between. Inclusive of the bounding cysteine and phenylalanine, the CDR3 is 15 residues long. Of the read, only the CDR3 DNA is kept; its 45 bases are in frame from base 1. The germline V gene gives CDR1 as MNHEY and CDR2 as SVGAGI.